The 13 T cell receptor beta chains reported below all come from one sample, sequenced in a study of T-cell reconstitution after alpha-beta-depleted transplantation in children (dated by TCRdb to the mid-2010s). Library preparation used PCR. The listed sequencing device is Illumina HiSeq 2500. TCR library preparation used molecular barcoding, with unique molecular identifiers applied to normalize quantification of the TCRbeta repertoire. TCRdb took the public reads, trimmed them with fastp at Q25, ran MiXCR for clone calling and kept in-frame beta chains. CDR3 protein duplicates are merged, each entry listing the most common genes and DNA. The sample includes roughly 100,000 distinct CDR3 sequences, with 7% to 9% observed a single time. The top ten clones comprise just under 7% of the sample. Sample: PBMCs from the stem cell graft donor, taken from the stem cell graft. These TCRs come from a human donor who donated a stem cell graft to a child with congenital amegakaryocytic thrombocytopenia.

In its sample, this clonotype was seen many times. This chain uses TRBV27 with TRBJ2-6; the match to TRBD2 covers 7 bases. The CDR3 is 14 residues long. Germline assignment: CDR1 MNHEY and CDR2 SMNVEV (reference sequence). V was clipped by 7 bases and J by 2 bases; unmatched bases: 2. CDR3 in amino acids: CASTRGAGANVLTF. In nucleotides, the CDR3 is TGTGCCAGCACCCGGGGGGCTGGGGCCAACGTCCTGACTTTC.

V usage is TRBV5-1 and J usage is TRBJ1-1; TRBD1 agrees at 8 bases. Germline V gene lookup returns CDR1 SGHRS and CDR2 YFSETQ. The V and J ends lost 5 bases and 1 base, in that order; junction bases with no gene match: 1. The CDR3 extends over 13 amino acids. Written as DNA, the CDR3 is TGCGCCAGCAGGACAGGGGCGAACACTGAAGCTTTCTTT. It specifies CASRTGANTEAFF.

This clonotype was found many times. The rearrangement joins TRBV6-5 to TRBJ1-5; D not certain. Trimming removed 5 bases at V and 4 bases at J, with 9 bases between. CDR3 size: 13 residues. Germline assignment: CDR1 MNHEY and CDR2 SVGAGI. The CDR3 DNA is TGTGCCAGCAGTACCCTACTAAATCAGCCCCAGCATTTT. Amino acids: CASSTLLNQPQHF.

There are many counts of this clonotype. The chain links TRBV20-1 to TRBJ2-1; D is uncertain. The V and J ends lost 6 bases and 9 bases respectively, with 12 bases between them. Germline-derived CDR1 and CDR2 are DFQATT and SNEGSKA (reference sequence). The CDR3 contains 11 residues. In nucleotides, the CDR3 is TGCAGTGCGGACGTAACCTCTGAGCAGTTCTTC. This encodes CSADVTSEQFF.

In the case of this clonotype: A much larger clone is a single base away; this may be a read error. The J gene is TRBJ2-3, the V gene TRBV12-3 or TRBV12-4; 9 bases are a match to TRBD1. This CDR3 has 13 amino acids. Written as DNA, the CDR3 is TGTGCCATCAGTGGACAGGGGCTAGATACGCAGTATTTT. Amino acids: CAISGQGLDTQYF.

This clonotype was found many times. V usage is TRBV6-5 and J usage is TRBJ1-1; D may be TRBD1 (6 bases). V was pared by 1 base and J by 1 base, with 19 bases between. This CDR3 comprises 18 residues. Germline V gives CDR1 MNHEY, CDR2 SVGAGI. CDR3 DNA sequence: TGTGCCAGCAGTTACTATGCCGGCCAGACAGGCCGGAACACTGAAGCTTTCTTT. It codes for CASSYYAGQTGRNTEAFF.

This clonotype was seen repeatedly, ten times or more. This chain uses TRBV20-1 with TRBJ2-7; 8 positions agree with TRBD2. Germline trimming cut 1 base from V and 3 bases from J; bases unmatched to any gene: 11. The CDR3 totals 16 residues. CDR1 and CDR2 (germline): DFQATT, SNEGSKA (reference sequence). The CDR3 protein is CSARGKEAGAIYEQYF. The CDR3 DNA reads as TGCAGTGCTAGAGGGAAAGAAGCGGGGGCAATCTACGAGCAGTACTTC.

This clonotype was seen ten or more times. The chain employs TRBV4-1 and TRBJ2-1; D might be TRBD2 (6 bases). The germline CDR1 and CDR2 sequences are MGHRA and YSYEKL. The CDR3 spans 17 residues. V gave up 0 bases and J gave up 2 bases, with 14 bases separating them. DNA of the CDR3: TGCGCCAGCAGCCAAGAATTGACTAGTTTGACCTACAATGAGCAGTTCTTC. Translating gives CASSQELTSLTYNEQFF.

Ten or more counts support this clonotype. The V gene is TRBV20-1, the J gene TRBJ1-4; D unresolved. Trimming stripped 7 bases from V and 5 bases from J, with 17 bases between. Germline CDR1 is DFQATT and CDR2 is SNEGSKA (reference sequence). The CDR3 covers 14 residues. CDR3: CSVPPRNGNEKLFF. The CDR3 DNA is TGCAGTGTCCCCCCCCGAAATGGGAATGAAAAACTGTTTTTT.

The sample holds many counts of this clonotype. The chain uses TRBV6-2 or TRBV6-3 and TRBJ1-5, with D uncertain. V dropped 2 bases and J dropped 7 bases, with 12 bases sitting between them. The germline V gene encodes CDR1 MNHEY and CDR2 SVGEGT. This CDR3 contains 14 residues. In DNA form, the CDR3 reads TGTGCCAGCAGTTACGGGGAAGCGGGCCAGCCCCAGCATTTT. It translates to CASSYGEAGQPQHF.

This clonotype was recorded at least ten times. The rearrangement links TRBV2 to TRBJ1-1; the match to TRBD1 covers 7 bases. Looked up from germline, CDR1 is SNHLY and CDR2 is FYNNEI. V dropped 8 bases and J dropped 1; count of bases not matched to a gene: 7. This CDR3 contains 14 residues. This CDR3 is CASLGTASNTEAFF. CDR3 in DNA: TGTGCCAGCCTAGGGACAGCTTCGAACACTGAAGCTTTCTTT.

At least ten counts were recorded for this clonotype. J is TRBJ1-2 and V is TRBV29-1; no clear D gene. V shed 1 base and J shed 4 bases, with 7 bases lying between them. CDR3 length: 12 amino acids. From germline, CDR1 is SQVTM and CDR2 ANQGSEA. CDR3 sequence (DNA): TGCAGCGTTGAAGCTAATATCTATGGCTACACCTTC. Its translation is CSVEANIYGYTF.

The chain employs TRBV29-1 and TRBJ2-1; the D is unclear. The V gene's germline CDR1 is SQVTM and CDR2 ANQGSEA. The CDR3 sequence is 13 residues long. The V end was cut by 7 bases, the J end by 3 bases, with 13 bases between. CDR3 sequence reads: CSASRSSYNEQFF. The CDR3 nucleotides are TGCAGCGCTTCACGGTCTAGCTACAATGAGCAGTTCTTC.